This TCR beta chain was profiled in a study of shared clonotypes between healthy human individuals. Across the study: Sampling drew on donors who were a couple of women and a few men aged 18 to 49. Study findings and constraints: Collection of samples was limited to blood; tissue repertoires likely differ. Limited genetic and exposure-history diversity came from having few donors.

CDR1 SGHVS and CDR2 FNYEAQ come from the germline V gene. CDR3 length: 16 amino acids. V trimming: 4 bases; J trimming: 2 bases; junction bases outside the gene matches: 8. Several immunoSEQ plates held equal portions of the genomic DNA taken from each subset. Produced via immunoSEQ multiplex PCR; TCRdb's table is partial and in-frame only. The top ten clones hold around 11% of a sample with about 520,000 clones, 70% to 80% of them seen once. Concerning this clone itself: Its antigen is still unknown.

V usage is TRBV7-6 and J usage is TRBJ2-7; 10 positions match TRBD1. Material: PBMCs. This sequence was found in a woman between 40 and 55 years old in good health. Some clones in this sample may be carry-over from other donors' samples. This CDR3 reads CASSSQGQGLPYEQYF. CDR3 bases: TGTGCCAGCAGCTCTCAGGGACAGGGGTTGCCCTACGAGCAGTACTTC.